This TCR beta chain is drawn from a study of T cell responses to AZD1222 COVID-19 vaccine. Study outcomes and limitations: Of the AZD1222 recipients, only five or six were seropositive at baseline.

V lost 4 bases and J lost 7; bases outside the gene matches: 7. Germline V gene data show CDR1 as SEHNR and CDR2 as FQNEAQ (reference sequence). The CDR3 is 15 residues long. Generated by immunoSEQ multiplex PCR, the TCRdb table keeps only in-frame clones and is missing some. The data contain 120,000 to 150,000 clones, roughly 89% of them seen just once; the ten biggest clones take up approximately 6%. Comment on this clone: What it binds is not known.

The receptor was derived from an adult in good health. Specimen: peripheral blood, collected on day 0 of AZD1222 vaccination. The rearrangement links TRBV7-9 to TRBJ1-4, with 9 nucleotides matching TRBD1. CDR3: CASSSTGTGSEKLFF. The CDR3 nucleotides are TGTGCCAGCAGCTCTACCGGGACAGGGAGTGAAAAACTGTTTTTT.